The T cell receptor (beta chain) under discussion was sequenced for a study of CD8+ T cells in alopecia areata. Following RNA extraction, reverse transcription yielded cDNA that acted as the sequencing template. Sequencing used immunoSEQ multiplex PCR; TCRdb keeps in-frame clones, though not all of them. The sample comprises tens of thousands of clones, 96% of which are singletons, and roughly 24% rests with the top ten. The CDR3 sequence is 14 residues long. The receptor was derived from a human donor with alopecia areata. The sequences come from CD8+ T cells sorted from blood, collected at week 0. This sequence joins TRBV21-1 and TRBJ2-5; the D segment call TRBD2 is taken from the table without a DNA check. The DNA matches TRBJ2-7 better at its end, which makes the J call doubtful. TRBV21-1 is a listed pseudogene. CDR3 sequence (DNA): TGTGCCAGCAGCATGGGGTTGGACTCCTACGAGCAGTACTTC. It yields the protein CASSMGLDSYEQYF.